These T cell receptor beta chains were read from a single sample in a study of blood T cell repertoires in COVID-19. Method: immunoSEQ multiplex PCR; TCRdb's copy keeps in-frame clones and lacks some. The table shows about 80,000 clones, with approximately 78% occurring only once. Sequenced sample: peripheral blood. The receptor set was obtained from a man aged 55 to 70 with acute or convalescent COVID-19. CDR3s include the opening cysteine and the closing phenylalanine or tryptophan. A D gene is named only where the DNA matches it firmly. For some rows the clone size is stated as once, few or many, or as a class when expanded; others skip it.

D gene | clone size | J gene | V gene | CDR3 protein | CDR3 DNA
NA | NA | TRBJ1-2 | TRBV10-1 | CASSEDSGSGYTF | TGCGCCAGCAGTGAAGACAGTGGCTCCGGCTACACCTTC
TRBD2 | NA | TRBJ2-3 | TRBV7-9 | CASSSLAGTGDTQYF | TGTGCCAGCAGCTCGTTAGCGGGAACTGGAGATACGCAGTATTTT
TRBD1 | NA | TRBJ2-7 | TRBV7-8 | CASSPTGTGNGRQYF | TGTGCCAGCAGCCCGACCGGGACAGGGAATGGTAGGCAGTACTTC
NA | NA | TRBJ1-6 | TRBV28 | CASSLVRVTSPLHF | TGTGCCAGCAGCCTCGTCAGGGTTACATCACCCCTCCACTTT
TRBD2 | NA | TRBJ2-3 | TRBV10-3 | CASSGGGTDTQYF | TGTGCCAGTAGCGGGGGAGGCACAGATACGCAGTATTTT
NA | NA | TRBJ2-3 | TRBV27 | CASSTKRGGTDTQYF | TGTGCCAGCAGCACCAAGAGAGGCGGCACAGATACGCAGTATTTT
NA | NA | TRBJ2-1 | TRBV27 | CASSWGPDEQFF | TGTGCCAGCAGCTGGGGGCCGGATGAGCAGTTCTTC
NA | NA | TRBJ2-3 | TRBV3-1/TRBV3-2 | CASSQNSGVTDTQYF | TGTGCCAGCAGCCAAAACTCGGGGGTCACAGATACGCAGTATTTT
TRBD2 | NA | TRBJ2-2 | TRBV7-9 | CASTPPGGEDGELFF | TGTGCCAGCACCCCACCGGGAGGGGAGGACGGGGAGCTGTTTTTT
TRBD1 | NA | TRBJ2-1 | TRBV5-1 | CASRRSTGGFTSNEQFF | TGCGCCAGCAGGCGCTCTACAGGGGGCTTTACAAGCAATGAGCAGTTCTTC
TRBD1 | NA | TRBJ1-5 | TRBV19 | CASSKQGGGSNQPQHF | TGTGCCAGTAGTAAACAGGGGGGAGGTAGCAATCAGCCCCAGCATTTT
TRBD2 | NA | TRBJ2-2 | TRBV19 | CASSRQRESGELFF | TGTGCCAGTAGTAGACAGCGGGAGTCCGGGGAGCTGTTTTTT
NA | once | TRBJ1-1 | TRBV11-2 | CASSSGGTGGIQAFF | TGTGCCAGCAGCTCAGGAGGGACGGGGGGCATTCAAGCTTTCTTT
NA | NA | TRBJ2-5 | TRBV9 | CASSRYQETQYF | TGTGCCAGCAGCCGGTACCAAGAGACCCAGTACTTC
NA | few | TRBJ1-6 | TRBV19 | CASSGQMTRSNSPLHF | TGTGCCAGTAGTGGCCAGATGACTCGCTCTAATTCACCCCTCCACTTT
TRBD2 | NA | TRBJ2-7 | TRBV10-3 | CAISESTGLAYEQYF | TGTGCCATCAGTGAGTCGACGGGACTAGCCTACGAGCAGTACTTC
TRBD2 | NA | TRBJ2-7 | TRBV15 | CATSRGSGGADEQYF | TGTGCCACCAGCAGGGGGAGCGGGGGGGCGGACGAGCAGTACTTC
NA | NA | TRBJ2-1 | TRBV6-2/TRBV6-3 | CASSRGGYNEQFF | TGTGCCAGCAGTAGGGGCGGCTACAATGAGCAGTTCTTC
TRBD2 | NA | TRBJ2-7 | TRBV7-2 | CASSLSALSGSLNEQYF | TGTGCCAGCAGCTTATCCGCTCTTAGCGGGAGTCTCAACGAGCAGTACTTC
TRBD1 | NA | TRBJ1-2 | TRBV6-1 | CASSEGIRQGIYGYTF | TGTGCCAGCAGTGAAGGGATTCGACAGGGGATTTACGGCTACACCTTC
NA | NA | TRBJ1-5 | TRBV6-2/TRBV6-3 | CASSWAGSSLNQPQHF | TGTGCCAGCAGTTGGGCAGGTTCGAGCCTCAATCAGCCCCAGCATTTT
NA | NA | TRBJ2-2 | TRBV6-1 | CASSEFSPGLPNTGELFF | TGTGCCAGCAGTGAATTTTCCCCGGGACTTCCTAACACCGGGGAGCTGTTTTTT
TRBD2 | NA | TRBJ2-3 | TRBV11-2 | CASSLVSGRSADTQYF | TGTGCCAGCAGCTTAGTTAGCGGGAGGTCGGCAGATACGCAGTATTTT
NA | NA | TRBJ1-3 | TRBV6-6 | CASSGGRGSSGNTIYF | TGTGCCAGCAGCGGAGGGAGGGGCAGCTCTGGAAACACCATATATTTT
TRBD1 | once | TRBJ1-1 | TRBV7-7 | CASSFVGQGFDEAFF | TGTGCTAGCAGCTTCGTAGGACAGGGATTTGATGAAGCTTTCTTT
NA | NA | TRBJ2-1 | TRBV7-2 | CASSVGSGSYNEQFF | TGTGCCAGCAGCGTCGGCAGCGGCTCCTACAATGAGCAGTTCTTC
NA | NA | TRBJ1-1 | TRBV27 | CASSLSVGRTEAFF | TGTGCCAGCAGTTTATCTGTGGGGAGGACTGAAGCTTTCTTT
TRBD1 | NA | TRBJ2-3 | TRBV7-9 | CASSGRQGRSSGTDTQYF | TGTGCCAGCAGCGGCCGACAGGGGAGATCCTCGGGCACAGATACGCAGTATTTT
NA | NA | TRBJ1-6 | TRBV18 | CASSPTGGQTYNSPLHF | TGTGCCAGCTCACCCACGGGGGGGCAGACCTATAATTCACCCCTCCACTTT
TRBD1 | NA | TRBJ1-4 | TRBV6-5 | CASSYSGDSSEKLFF | TGTGCCAGCAGTTACTCGGGGGACAGCTCTGAAAAACTGTTTTTT
NA | NA | TRBJ1-2 | TRBV7-9 | CASSLNSVYTF | TGTGCCAGCAGCTTAAATAGTGTCTACACCTTC
TRBD2 | NA | TRBJ2-1 | TRBV5-1 | CASSPQGVSGRASEQFF | TGCGCCAGCAGCCCTCAGGGGGTCAGCGGGAGGGCCTCTGAGCAGTTCTTC
TRBD1 | NA | TRBJ2-5 | TRBV28 | CASSWGQGITQETQYF | TGTGCCAGCAGTTGGGGACAGGGCATTACACAAGAGACCCAGTACTTC
NA | NA | TRBJ2-7 | TRBV9 | CASSASTGPREQYF | TGTGCCAGCAGCGCCTCGACAGGTCCTCGCGAGCAGTACTTC
TRBD1 | NA | TRBJ1-2 | TRBV2 | CASSLDRANYGYTF | TGTGCCAGCAGCCTGGACAGGGCCAACTATGGCTACACCTTC
NA | few | TRBJ1-1 | TRBV28 | CASTPGGANTEAFF | TGTGCCAGCACCCCGGGGGGGGCCAACACTGAAGCTTTCTTT
NA | NA | TRBJ2-5 | TRBV19 | CASNTQGMDETQYF | TGTGCCAGTAACACACAGGGAATGGATGAGACCCAGTACTTC
TRBD1 | NA | TRBJ1-2 | TRBV19 | CASGDRNYGYTF | TGTGCCAGCGGGGACAGAAACTATGGCTACACCTTC
NA | NA | TRBJ2-6 | TRBV27 | CASKQEGSGANVLTF | TGTGCCAGCAAACAGGAGGGCTCTGGGGCCAACGTCCTGACTTTC
TRBD2 | NA | TRBJ2-1 | TRBV18 | CASSPLGLAGDEQFF | TGTGCCAGCTCACCGCTCGGACTAGCGGGGGATGAGCAGTTCTTC
NA | few | TRBJ1-6 | TRBV27 | CASSSRTAFYNSPLHF | TGTGCCAGCAGTTCCCGGACAGCATTTTATAATTCACCCCTCCACTTT
NA | NA | TRBJ2-7 | TRBV18 | CASSHANQGSYEQYF | TGTGCCAGCTCGCACGCGAACCAGGGATCCTACGAGCAGTACTTC
NA | once | TRBJ2-1 | TRBV6-5 | CASSSPRETGNEQFF | TGTGCCAGCAGTTCCCCCAGGGAAACAGGCAATGAGCAGTTCTTC
NA | few | TRBJ1-2 | TRBV5-1 | CASRTGGLGGYTF | TGCGCCAGCAGAACCGGGGGGCTGGGTGGCTACACCTTC
NA | once | TRBJ1-6 | TRBV6-5 | CASSYAGTGSPLHF | TGTGCCAGCAGTTACGCGGGGACCGGTTCACCCCTCCACTTT
NA | once | TRBJ1-6 | TRBV5-5 | CASSSQGLRDSPLHF | TGTGCCAGCAGCTCACAGGGATTGAGGGATTCACCCCTCCACTTT
NA | NA | TRBJ2-2 | TRBV11-3 | CASSSRRGGREYTGELFF | TGTGCCAGCAGCTCTCGAAGGGGGGGACGGGAGTACACCGGGGAGCTGTTTTTT
NA | NA | TRBJ1-6 | TRBV4-1 | CASSIREGETKIYSPLHF | TGCGCCAGCAGCATAAGAGAAGGGGAAACTAAAATTTATTCACCCCTCCACTTT
NA | few | TRBJ1-1 | TRBV6-2/TRBV6-3 | CASSDGGLTYTEAFF | TGTGCCAGCAGCGACGGGGGGCTAACGTACACTGAAGCTTTCTTT
TRBD1 | NA | TRBJ2-7 | TRBV12-3/TRBV12-4 | CASSGDSYEQYF | TGTGCCAGCAGTGGGGACAGCTACGAGCAGTACTTC
NA | NA | TRBJ2-2 | TRBV21-1 | CASIRGARGGLHSNTGELFF | TGTGCCAGCATTCGGGGGGCCAGGGGCGGACTTCACTCAAACACCGGGGAGCTGTTTTTT
NA | few | TRBJ1-2 | TRBV4-1 | CASSQGGNAYGYTF | TGCGCCAGCAGCCAGGGGGGGAATGCCTATGGCTACACCTTC
NA | NA | TRBJ1-3 | TRBV5-4 | CASSAGTLGNTIYF | TGTGCCAGCAGCGCCGGGACACTCGGAAACACCATATATTTT
NA | few | TRBJ2-5 | TRBV12-1 | CASSFVVPASEAETQYF | TGTGCCAGCAGCTTTGTGGTCCCAGCGTCCGAAGCGGAGACCCAGTACTTC
NA | NA | TRBJ2-3 | TRBV29-1 | CSVNPPAGTQYF | TGCAGCGTGAACCCCCCCGCAGGTACGCAGTATTTT
NA | NA | TRBJ2-7 | TRBV3-1/TRBV3-2 | CASTPSTGEQYF | TGTGCCAGCACCCCGTCAACCGGCGAGCAGTACTTC
NA | NA | TRBJ2-1 | TRBV21-1 | CASSKETSGSNEQFF | TGTGCCAGCAGCAAAGAAACTAGCGGGAGCAATGAGCAGTTCTTC